This T cell receptor beta chain is from a study of T cell repertoires in cytomegalovirus infection. Overall study: Public TCR beta signatures marked donors with CMV infection and the matching HLA.

Worth noting for this clonotype: Its antigen remains unknown.

The study, taken as a whole, reports: Summed frequency of shared TCR beta families picked out CMV carriers who also had the relevant HLA.

TCRdb redid the calling of the reads with MiXCR, one entry per CDR3 protein. The table lists under 300,000 distinct CDR3 sequences, around 15% of them singletons. The receptor's source is a human donor in good health (CMV status not recorded). Some clones in this sample may be carry-over from other donors' samples. The specimen sequenced was CD8+ T cells from PBMCs.

The CDR3 DNA reads as TGCGCCAGCAGCTTGGGCCGTACTAGCGGGGGGGCTCATGAGCAGTTCTTC. This codes for CASSLGRTSGGAHEQFF. The chain links TRBV5-1 to TRBJ2-1, with 13 bases lining up with TRBD2. CDR1 and CDR2 (germline): SGHRS, YFSETQ. This CDR3 region has 17 residues. Trimming cost V 0 bases and J 8 bases; bases outside gene matches: 8.